This T cell receptor beta chain was recorded in a study of T-cell reconstitution after alpha-beta-depleted transplantation in children. Construction of the TCRbeta library involved unique molecular identifiers. TCRdb re-called the PCR reads with MiXCR, one entry per CDR3 protein. The data show a few hundred thousand distinct CDR3 sequences, around 15% seen once. This clonotype was picked up a small number of times. Germline CDR1 is SQVTM and CDR2 is ANQGSEA. V gave up 6 bases and J gave up 5 bases; unmatched junction bases: 10. The CDR3 consists of 14 residues. This clonotype was sampled from a boy younger than two who had a stem cell transplant for Wiskott-Aldrich syndrome, so the T cells may come from the graft donor. The chain recombines TRBV29-1 with TRBJ2-7; 10 bases map to TRBD2. Here the sequenced sample was PBMCs, mostly from graft donor cells, taken 360 days after TCRalphabeta/CD19-depleted stem cell transplant. The DNA of the CDR3 is TGCAGCGTAATTTTAGCGGGAGGCAGCCACGAGCAGTACTTC. The encoded protein is CSVILAGGSHEQYF.